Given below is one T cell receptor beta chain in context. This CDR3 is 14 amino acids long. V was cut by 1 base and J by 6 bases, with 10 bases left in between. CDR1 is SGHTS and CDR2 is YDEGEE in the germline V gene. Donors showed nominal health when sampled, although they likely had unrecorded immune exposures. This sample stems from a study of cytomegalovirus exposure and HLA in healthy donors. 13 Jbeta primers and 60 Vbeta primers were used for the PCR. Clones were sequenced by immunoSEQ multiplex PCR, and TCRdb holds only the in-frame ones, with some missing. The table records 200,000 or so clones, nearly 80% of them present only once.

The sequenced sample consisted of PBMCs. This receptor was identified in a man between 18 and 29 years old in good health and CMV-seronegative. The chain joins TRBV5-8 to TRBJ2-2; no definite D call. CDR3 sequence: CASSLSDSPGELFF. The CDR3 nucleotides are TGTGCCAGCAGCTTGTCGGATAGCCCCGGGGAGCTGTTTTTT.